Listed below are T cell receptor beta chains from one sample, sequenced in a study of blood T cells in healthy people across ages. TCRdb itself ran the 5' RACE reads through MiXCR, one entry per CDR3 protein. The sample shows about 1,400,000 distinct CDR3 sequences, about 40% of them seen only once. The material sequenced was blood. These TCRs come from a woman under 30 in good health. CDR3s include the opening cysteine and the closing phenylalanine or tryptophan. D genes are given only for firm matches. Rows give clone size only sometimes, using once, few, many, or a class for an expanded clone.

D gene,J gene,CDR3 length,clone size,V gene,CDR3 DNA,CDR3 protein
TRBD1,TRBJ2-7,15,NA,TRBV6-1,TGTGCCAGCAGTGACCTGACAGGGGGCACCTACGAGCAGTACTTC,CASSDLTGGTYEQYF
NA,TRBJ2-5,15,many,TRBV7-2,TGTGCCAGCAGCTTAGTTGCTCGGCTAAAAGAGACCCAGTACTTC,CASSLVARLKETQYF
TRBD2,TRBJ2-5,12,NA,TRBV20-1,TGCAGTGCCCGGACTAGGGGAGAGACCCAGTACTTC,CSARTRGETQYF
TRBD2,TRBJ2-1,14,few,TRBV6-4,TGTGCCAGCTCCACTAGCGGGGGGATCAATGAGCAGTTCTTC,CASSTSGGINEQFF
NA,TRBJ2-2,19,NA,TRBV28,TGTGCCAGCAGTTTCTTCTTTGGTCGCAGGGTCACAAGCACCGGGGAGCTGTTTTTT,CASSFFFGRRVTSTGELFF
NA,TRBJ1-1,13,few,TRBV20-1,TGCAGTGCTAGAAGCCAGCTGAACACTGAAGCTTTCTTT,CSARSQLNTEAFF
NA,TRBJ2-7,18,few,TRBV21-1,TGTGCCAGCACCCCAAAGAGGTTAGGGCCGTCGAAAGGCTACGAGCAGTACTTC,CASTPKRLGPSKGYEQYF
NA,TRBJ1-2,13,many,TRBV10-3,TGTGCCATCAGTTCGGGATCCGACTATGGCTACACCTTC,CAISSGSDYGYTF
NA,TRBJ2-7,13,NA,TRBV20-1,TGCAGTGCTAGAGTTTCCGCCTACAATGAGCAGTACTTC,CSARVSAYNEQYF
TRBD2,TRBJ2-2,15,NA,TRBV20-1,TGCAGTGCTAGAGAAACTAGCGGGAGGTCCTGGGAGCTGTTTTTT,CSARETSGRSWELFF
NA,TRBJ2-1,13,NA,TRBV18,TGTGCCACCCGTCAGGCTAGCCACGACGAGCAGTTCTTC,CATRQASHDEQFF
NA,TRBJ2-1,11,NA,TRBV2,TGTGCCAGCAGAGCAGTGGTCGAGCAGTTCTTC,CASRAVVEQFF
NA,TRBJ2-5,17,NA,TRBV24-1,TGTGCCACCAGTGATTTGGCCACAGGTGCAAGGTGGAGGACCCAGTACTTC,CATSDLATGARWRTQYF
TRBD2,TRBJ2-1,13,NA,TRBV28,TGTGCCGGCAGCACTAGCGGGAATCATGAGCAGTTCTTC,CAGSTSGNHEQFF
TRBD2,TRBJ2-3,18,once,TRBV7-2,TGTGCCAGCAGCTTGGGGACTAGCGGGTTACCTAGCACAGATACGCAGTATTTT,CASSLGTSGLPSTDTQYF
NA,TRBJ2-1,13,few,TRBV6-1,TGTGCCAGCAGTGAACGCCCTAAGGATGAGCAGTTCTTC,CASSERPKDEQFF
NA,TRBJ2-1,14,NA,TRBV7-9,TGTGCCAGCAGCCCGGGACCCAACACCCATGAGCAGTTCTTC,CASSPGPNTHEQFF
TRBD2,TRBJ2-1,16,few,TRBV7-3,TGTGCCAGCAGTCCCAGGTCCGGGGGGGGATACAATGAGCAGTTCTTC,CASSPRSGGGYNEQFF
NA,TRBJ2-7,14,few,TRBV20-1,TGCAGTGCTAGTTCGCATTGGGAGGACTACGAGCAGTACTTC,CSASSHWEDYEQYF
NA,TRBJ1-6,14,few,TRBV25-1,TGTGCCAGCAGTGCCTCCGCGGGTAATTCACCCCTCCACTTT,CASSASAGNSPLHF
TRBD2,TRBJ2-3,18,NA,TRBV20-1,TGCAGTGCTAGGGTAACTAGCGGTCCCCTGTCTGGCACAGATACGCAGTATTTT,CSARVTSGPLSGTDTQYF
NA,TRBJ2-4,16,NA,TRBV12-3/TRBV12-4,TGTGCCAGCAGTTCGGTGACCAGCGGCGGCAAAAACATTCAGTACTTC,CASSSVTSGGKNIQYF
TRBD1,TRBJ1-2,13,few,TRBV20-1,TGCAGTGCTACAGGACAGGCCATCTATGGCTACACCTTC,CSATGQAIYGYTF
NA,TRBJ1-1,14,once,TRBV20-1,TGCAGTGCTATTCGGCCGGGGCCGAACACTGAAGCTTTCTTT,CSAIRPGPNTEAFF